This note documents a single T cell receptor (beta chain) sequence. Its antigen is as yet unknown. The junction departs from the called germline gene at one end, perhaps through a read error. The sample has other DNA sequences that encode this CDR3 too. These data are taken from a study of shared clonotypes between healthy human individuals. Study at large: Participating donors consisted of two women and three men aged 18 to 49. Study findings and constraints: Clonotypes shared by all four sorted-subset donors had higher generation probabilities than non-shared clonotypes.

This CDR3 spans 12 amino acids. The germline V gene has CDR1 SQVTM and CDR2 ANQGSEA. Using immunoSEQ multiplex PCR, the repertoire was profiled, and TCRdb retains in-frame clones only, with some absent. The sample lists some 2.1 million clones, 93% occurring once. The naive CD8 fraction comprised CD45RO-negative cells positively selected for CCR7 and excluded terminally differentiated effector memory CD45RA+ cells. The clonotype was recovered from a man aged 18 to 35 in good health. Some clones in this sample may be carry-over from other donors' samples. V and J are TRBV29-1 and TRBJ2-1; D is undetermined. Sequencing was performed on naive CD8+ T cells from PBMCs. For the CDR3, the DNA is TGCAGCGTAGAAGTGACCTACAATGAGCAGTTCTTC. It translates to CSVEVTYNEQFF.